These 6 T cell receptor beta chains came from one sample sequenced in a study of control samples from healthy donors and cancer patients. The repertoire was sequenced with immunoSEQ multiplex PCR; TCRdb's copy has only in-frame clones and lacks some. The sample gives more than 120,000 clones, about 91% of which show up once; more than 3% is in the top ten. Sequencing was carried out using blood. The receptor set was obtained from a man aged 25 to 45 in good health.

Details on this clone: Additional DNA sequences in this sample encode the identical CDR3. The V call is TRBV19, the J call TRBJ2-3; D is unresolved. Germline CDR1 and CDR2: LNHDA and SQIVND (reference sequence). This CDR3 has 15 residues. V gave up 3 bases and J gave up 0 bases, with 10 bases separating them. CDR3 DNA sequence: TGTGCCAGTAGTATTTCCGGGCTCAGCACAGATACGCAGTATTTT. Translated, it gives CASSISGLSTDTQYF.

V is TRBV9 and J is TRBJ1-6; possible D gene TRBD1, 6 bases. Germline V CDR1 and CDR2: SGDLS, YYNGEE. Trimming pared 3 bases from V and 9 bases from J, leaving 16 bases between. The CDR3 length is 15 residues. In DNA, the CDR3 is TGTGCCAGCAGCGAAGGGACAACGAGCCTTTCACCCCTCCACTTT. This sequence encodes CASSEGTTSLSPLHF.

The chain recombines TRBV27 with TRBJ2-7; TRBD2 is a possible D gene (8 bases). V was pared by 2 bases and J by 2 bases, with 19 bases between. The CDR3 contains 17 residues. Per the germline V gene, CDR1 is MNHEY and CDR2 is SMNVEV (reference sequence). In DNA form, the CDR3 reads TGTGCCAGCAGTTTACCTAATCGGGGGGGACAGACCTACGAGCAGTACTTC. The encoded protein is CASSLPNRGGQTYEQYF.

This chain links TRBV6-5 with TRBJ2-2; 8 nucleotides agree with TRBD2. The germline CDR1 and CDR2 sequences are MNHEY and SVGAGI. The CDR3 has 16 amino acids. The J segment lost 4 bases and the V segment lost 4 bases, leaving 8 bases of the junction unmatched. CDR3 nucleotides: TGTGCCAGCAGTTTTAGGACTAGCTCTGGCACCGGGGAGCTGTTTTTT. This gives the protein CASSFRTSSGTGELFF.

The chain recombines TRBV7-9 with TRBJ1-1, with 7 bases matching TRBD1. CDR3 length equals 17 residues. Trimming removed 3 bases from V and 8 bases from J; junction bases left unmatched: 18. Germline CDR1 SEHNR, CDR2 FQNEAQ (reference sequence). CDR3 sequence (DNA): TGTGCCAGCAGCTTTGAAGGGGGCGCGACCCAAACCCAAGAAGCTTTCTTT. It is translated as CASSFEGGATQTQEAFF.

The V gene is TRBV27, the J gene TRBJ2-2; D possibly corresponds to TRBD2 (5 bases). Between the trimmed V and J ends, which lost 7 bases and 8 bases, there was a span of 8 bases. Germline assignment: CDR1 MNHEY and CDR2 SMNVEV (reference sequence). This CDR3 has 11 residues. In DNA, the CDR3 is TGTGCCAGCACGTCGGGGGGGGAGCTGTTTTTT. It yields the protein CASTSGGELFF.